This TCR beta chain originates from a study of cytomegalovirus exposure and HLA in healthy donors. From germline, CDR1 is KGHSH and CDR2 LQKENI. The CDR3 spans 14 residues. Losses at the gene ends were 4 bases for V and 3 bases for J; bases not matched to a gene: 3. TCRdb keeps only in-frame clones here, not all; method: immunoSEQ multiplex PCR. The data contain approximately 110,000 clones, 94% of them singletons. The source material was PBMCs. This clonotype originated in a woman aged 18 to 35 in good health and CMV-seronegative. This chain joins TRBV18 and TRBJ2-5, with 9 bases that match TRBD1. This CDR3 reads CASSLGQGKETQYF. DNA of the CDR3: TGTGCCAGCTCACTTGGACAGGGGAAAGAGACCCAGTACTTC. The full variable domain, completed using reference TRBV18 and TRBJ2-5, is NAGVMQNPRHLVRRRGQEARLRCSPMKGHSHVYWYRQLPEEGLKFMVYLQKENIIDESGMPKERFSAEFPKEGPSILRIQQVVRGDSAAYFCASSLGQGKETQYFGPGTRLLVL.